This TCR beta chain originates from a study of shared clonotypes between healthy human individuals. As concerns this clone: Its specificity is not known.

About 90 million PBMCs per unsorted sample were used for genomic DNA. The material for each subset, its genomic DNA, was split evenly across several immunoSEQ plates. Unsorted PBMCs provided DNA that was sequenced on ten immunoSEQ deep assay plates. Using immunoSEQ multiplex PCR, the repertoire was profiled, and TCRdb retains in-frame clones only, with some absent. The sample lists about half a million clones; roughly 83% were seen once. The CDR3 extends over 16 amino acids. The V segment lost 2 bases and the J segment 5 bases; nucleotides outside the gene matches: 7. Germline lookup yields CDR1 SGHRS and CDR2 YFSETQ. Findings of the study overall: Only blood was sampled; tissue repertoires likely differ.

The chain joins TRBV5-1 to TRBJ1-6; 7 nucleotides agree with TRBD1. This clonotype was obtained from a woman between 40 and 50 years old in good health. Some clones in this sample may be carry-over from other donors' samples. Specimen: PBMCs. CDR3 loop: CASSFLGGQNNSPLHF. CDR3 DNA sequence: TGCGCCAGCAGCTTCCTTGGGGGACAGAATAATTCACCCCTCCACTTT. Full variable domain (remainder filled in from reference TRBV5-1 and TRBJ1-6): KAGVTQTPRYLIKTRGQQVTLSCSPISGHRSVSWYQQTPGQGLQFLFEYFSETQRNKGNFPGRFSGRQFSNSRSEMNVSTLELGDSALYLCASSFLGGQNNSPLHFGNGTRLTVT.